Listed below are T cell receptor beta chains from one sample, sequenced in a study of CD8+ T cells in alopecia areata. Only in-frame clones appear in the TCRdb table, and some are missing; sequencing was by immunoSEQ multiplex PCR. The data show 150,000 to 200,000 clones, about half seen once. The sample consisted of CD8+ T cells sorted from blood, taken between weeks 51 and 54, from a patient treated with tofacitinib. The source of these receptors is a human donor with alopecia areata. Each CDR3 is given with its conserved first and last residue. Each record gives: V gene, J gene, D gene, clone size, CDR3 DNA, CDR3 protein. The D gene is left open where the match is weak. Where a row states a size, it is once, few, many or the class of an expanded clone; other rows omit it.

>TRBV6-5|TRBJ1-2|.|.
TGTGCCAGCAGGATCCTCTCCGAGGGAAACTATGGCTACACCTTC
CASRILSEGNYGYTF
>TRBV7-9|TRBJ2-1|.|.
TGTGCCAGCAGCCCCGGGGCGGGTTACAATGAGCAGTTCTTC
CASSPGAGYNEQFF
>TRBV7-9|TRBJ2-2|.|few
TGTGCCAGCAGCTTATCACCTAGCGCGAACACCGGGGAGCTGTTTTTT
CASSLSPSANTGELFF
>TRBV2|TRBJ1-6|.|.
TGTGCCAGCAGTGAAGCGCTTCAGAGGCAGGGGCCAAGCTCCTATAATTCACCCCTCCACTTT
CASSEALQRQGPSSYNSPLHF
>TRBV4-1|TRBJ2-7|.|.
TGCGCCAGCAGCCAAGGCGGGGACGAGCAGTACTTC
CASSQGGDEQYF
>TRBV6-1|TRBJ2-5|.|.
TGTGCCAGCAGTGAAGACAGGATCCAAGAGACCCAGTACTTC
CASSEDRIQETQYF
>TRBV13|TRBJ1-1|.|few
TGTGCCAGCATCCTGTTGGGGGGCGTGGGCACTGAAGCTTTCTTT
CASILLGGVGTEAFF
>TRBV9|TRBJ1-6|TRBD1|.
TGTGCCAGCAGCGTAGTGGGACAGGGGATTGGGGATTCACCCCTCCACTTT
CASSVVGQGIGDSPLHF
>TRBV18|TRBJ2-1|.|.
TGTGCCAGCTCACCGGGCGGGGGCGATGAGCAGTTCTTC
CASSPGGGDEQFF
>TRBV4-1|TRBJ2-3|.|.
TGCGCCAGCACCCATGAGGCCGCTAGCACAGATACGCAGTATTTT
CASTHEAASTDTQYF
>TRBV7-8|TRBJ1-2|.|.
TGTGCCAGCAGCCCCCGAGTGGGGTTTAACTATGGCTACACCTTC
CASSPRVGFNYGYTF
>TRBV5-1|TRBJ1-1|.|few
TGCGCCAGCAGTACAGTAAGTACATCGAACACTGAAGCTTTCTTT
CASSTVSTSNTEAFF
>TRBV29-1|TRBJ2-7|.|few
TGCAGCGTTGTCGGGACTTCATACGAGCAGTACTTC
CSVVGTSYEQYF
>TRBV5-1|TRBJ2-6|.|.
TGCGCCAGCACCGCGGGGACCCCTTACTCTGGGGCCAACGTCCTGACTTTC
CASTAGTPYSGANVLTF
>TRBV9|TRBJ2-2|.|.
TGTGCCAGCAGCGCGGAGACGAAGTACACCGGGGAGCTGTTTTTT
CASSAETKYTGELFF
>TRBV5-1|TRBJ2-5|TRBD1|.
TGCGCCAGCAGCTCGGACAGGGTTGGGGAGACCCAGTACTTC
CASSSDRVGETQYF
>TRBV7-2|TRBJ2-7|.|.
TGTGCCAGCAGCTTAAGGCGGGACGGCGCCTACGAGCAGTACTTC
CASSLRRDGAYEQYF
>TRBV30|TRBJ2-1|TRBD2|.
TGTGCCTGGACCATGGGACTAGCGGTCAATGAGCAGTTCTTC
CAWTMGLAVNEQFF
>TRBV9|TRBJ2-3|.|.
TGTGCCAGCAGCTCCTTCCTCACAGATACGCAGTATTTT
CASSSFLTDTQYF
>TRBV5-6|TRBJ2-3|.|.
TGTGCCAGCAGCTTGCCTGAACGCCTACCACCAGATACGCAGTATTTT
CASSLPERLPPDTQYF
>TRBV27|TRBJ2-7|TRBD1|.
TGTGCCAGCAGCAACCCGGGACAGGGCTCCTACGAGCAGTACTTC
CASSNPGQGSYEQYF
>TRBV11-2|TRBJ1-1|.|.
TGTGCCAGCAGCTTAGGGCTATTGGGCACTGAAGCTTTCTTT
CASSLGLLGTEAFF
>TRBV7-8|TRBJ2-3|.|.
TGTGCCAGCCTCAAGGGGGGGCGAACAGATACGCAGTATTTT
CASLKGGRTDTQYF
>TRBV7-9|TRBJ2-1|.|few
TGTGCCAGCAGCTTATCGGACGGGGTCTTTTACAATGAGCAGTTCTTC
CASSLSDGVFYNEQFF
>TRBV15|TRBJ2-1|.|.
TGTGCCACCAGCAGAGACCAGAATGAGCAGTTCTTC
CATSRDQNEQFF
>TRBV14|TRBJ2-1|.|few
TGTGCCAGCAGCCAGATGTACTACAATGAGCAGTTCTTC
CASSQMYYNEQFF
>TRBV7-3|TRBJ1-1|TRBD1|few
TGTGCCAGCAGCTTAAGATCAGGGACAGGCCTACTGAACACTGAAGCTTTCTTT
CASSLRSGTGLLNTEAFF
>TRBV27|TRBJ2-6|TRBD1|.
TGTGCCAGCAGTTTCAGGGACAGGGGGGCTATCAACGTCCTGACTTTC
CASSFRDRGAINVLTF
>TRBV6-5|TRBJ1-5|.|.
TGTGCCAGCAGTTACCTTGAAGGGTTTCAGCCCCAGCATTTT
CASSYLEGFQPQHF
>TRBV2|TRBJ2-4|.|.
TGTGCCAGCAGTGAAGGAGATTGGGCAGTTCAGTACTTC
CASSEGDWAVQYF
>TRBV9|TRBJ2-7|.|.
TGTGCCAGCAGCTTAGGTCAGGGAAGTTTCTACGAGCAGTACTTC
CASSLGQGSFYEQYF
>TRBV19|TRBJ2-3|.|.
TGTGCCAGCCGCCAGGTTAGCACAGATACGCAGTATTTT
CASRQVSTDTQYF
>TRBV25-1|TRBJ2-7|.|.
TGTGCCAGCAGTGTCACAGGGAGCTCCTACGAGCAGTACTTC
CASSVTGSSYEQYF
>TRBV25-1|TRBJ1-2|TRBD1|few
TGTGCCAGCAGACGAACAGGGGGCAGGGATTATGGCTACACCTTC
CASRRTGGRDYGYTF
>TRBV23-1|TRBJ1-6|.|few
TGCGCCAGCAGTCAATCGACAGGTGTTAATTCACCCCTCCACTTT
CASSQSTGVNSPLHF
>TRBV9|TRBJ2-5|.|.
TGTGCCAGCAGCGTAGAACCGGACAGACTACTCCAAGAGACCCAGTACTTC
CASSVEPDRLLQETQYF
>TRBV29-1|TRBJ1-2|.|.
TGCAGCGTTGAAGAGGGAGGGACCGCGAACTTGTATGGCTACACCTTC
CSVEEGGTANLYGYTF
>TRBV27|TRBJ1-5|.|few
TGTGCCAGCAGTTTACACGCGGGGGGTAATCAGCCCCAGCATTTT
CASSLHAGGNQPQHF
>TRBV4-1|TRBJ1-1|.|.
TGCGCCAGCAGCCCCGTAGGGGGGCAGGGCACTGAAGCTTTCTTT
CASSPVGGQGTEAFF
>TRBV7-6|TRBJ2-3|TRBD1|few
TGTGCCAGCAGCTGGGGACAGGGTGCAGATACGCAGTATTTT
CASSWGQGADTQYF
>TRBV6-6|TRBJ1-5|.|.
TGTGCCAGCAGTTACCAGGGGACCGATCAGCCCCAGCATTTT
CASSYQGTDQPQHF
>TRBV10-2|TRBJ2-7|.|few
TGCGCCAGCAGCCTGACAGGAGGGGTCTACGAGCAGTACTTC
CASSLTGGVYEQYF